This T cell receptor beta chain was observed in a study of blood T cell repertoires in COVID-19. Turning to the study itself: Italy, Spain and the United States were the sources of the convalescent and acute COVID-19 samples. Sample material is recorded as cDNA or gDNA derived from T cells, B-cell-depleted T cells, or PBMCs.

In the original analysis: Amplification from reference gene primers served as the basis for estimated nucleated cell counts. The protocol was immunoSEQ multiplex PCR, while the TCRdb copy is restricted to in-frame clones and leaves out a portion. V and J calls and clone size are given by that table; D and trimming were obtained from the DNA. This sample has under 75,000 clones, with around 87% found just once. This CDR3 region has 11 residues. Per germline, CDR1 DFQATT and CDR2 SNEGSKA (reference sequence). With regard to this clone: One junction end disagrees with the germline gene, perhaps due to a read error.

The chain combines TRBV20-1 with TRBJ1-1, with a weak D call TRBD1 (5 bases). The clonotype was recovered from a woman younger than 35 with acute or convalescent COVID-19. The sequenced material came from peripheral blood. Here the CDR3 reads CSASEDTEAFF. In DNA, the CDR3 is TGCAGTGCTAGCGAGGACACGGAAGCTTTCTTT.